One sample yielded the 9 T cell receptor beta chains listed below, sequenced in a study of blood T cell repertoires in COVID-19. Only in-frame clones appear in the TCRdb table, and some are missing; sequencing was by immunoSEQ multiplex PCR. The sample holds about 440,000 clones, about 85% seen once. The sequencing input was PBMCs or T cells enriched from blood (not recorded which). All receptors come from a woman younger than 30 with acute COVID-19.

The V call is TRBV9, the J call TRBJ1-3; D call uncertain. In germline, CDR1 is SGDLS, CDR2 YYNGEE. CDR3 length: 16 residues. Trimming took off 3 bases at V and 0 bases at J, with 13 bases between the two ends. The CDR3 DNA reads TGTGCCAGCAGCGCCACAGCCTTATACTCTGGAAACACCATATATTTT. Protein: CASSATALYSGNTIYF.

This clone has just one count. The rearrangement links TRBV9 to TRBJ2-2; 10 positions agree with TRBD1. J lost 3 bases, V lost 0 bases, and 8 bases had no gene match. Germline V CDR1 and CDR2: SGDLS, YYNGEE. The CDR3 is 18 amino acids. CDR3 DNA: TGTGCCAGCAGCGTAGTAGGGCGGGGGACAGGGGACACCGGGGAGCTGTTTTTT. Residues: CASSVVGRGTGDTGELFF.

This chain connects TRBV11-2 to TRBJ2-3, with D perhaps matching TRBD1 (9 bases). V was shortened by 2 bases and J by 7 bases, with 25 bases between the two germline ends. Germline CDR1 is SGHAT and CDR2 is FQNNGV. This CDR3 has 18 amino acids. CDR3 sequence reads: CASSLHRGRDGRANTQYF. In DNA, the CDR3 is TGTGCCAGCAGCTTACACAGGGGGCGTGACGGGAGGGCTAATACGCAGTATTTT.

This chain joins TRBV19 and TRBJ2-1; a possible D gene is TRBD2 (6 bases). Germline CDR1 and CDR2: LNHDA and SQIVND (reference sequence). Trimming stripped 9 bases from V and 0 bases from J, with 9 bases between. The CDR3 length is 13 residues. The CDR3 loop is CASSGLSYNEQFF. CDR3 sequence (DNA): TGTGCCAGCTCGGGACTCTCCTACAATGAGCAGTTCTTC.

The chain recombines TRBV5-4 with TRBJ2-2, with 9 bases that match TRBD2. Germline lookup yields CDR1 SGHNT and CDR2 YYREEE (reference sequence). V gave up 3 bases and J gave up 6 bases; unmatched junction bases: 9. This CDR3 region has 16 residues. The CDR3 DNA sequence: TGTGCCAGCAGCTCCCCTAGCGGGATTTTTGCCGGGGAGCTGTTTTTT. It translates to CASSSPSGIFAGELFF.

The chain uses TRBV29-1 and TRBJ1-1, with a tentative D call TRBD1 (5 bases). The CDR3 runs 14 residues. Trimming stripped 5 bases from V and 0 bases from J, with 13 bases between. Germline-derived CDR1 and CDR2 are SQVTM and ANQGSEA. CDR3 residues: CSVTRQPMNTEAFF. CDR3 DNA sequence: TGCAGCGTTACCCGACAGCCGATGAACACTGAAGCTTTCTTT.

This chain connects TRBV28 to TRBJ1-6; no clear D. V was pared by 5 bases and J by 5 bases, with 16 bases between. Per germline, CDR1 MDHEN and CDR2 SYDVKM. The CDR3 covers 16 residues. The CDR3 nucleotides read TGTGCCAGCAGTCCCGAAGAAGCTAGAAATAATTCACCCCTCCACTTT. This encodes CASSPEEARNNSPLHF. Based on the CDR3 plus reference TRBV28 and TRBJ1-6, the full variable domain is DVKVTQSSRYLVKRTGEKVFLECVQDMDHENMFWYRQDPGLGLRLIYFSYDVKMKEKGDIPEGYSVSREKKERFSLILESASTNQTSMYLCASSPEEARNNSPLHFGNGTRLTVT.

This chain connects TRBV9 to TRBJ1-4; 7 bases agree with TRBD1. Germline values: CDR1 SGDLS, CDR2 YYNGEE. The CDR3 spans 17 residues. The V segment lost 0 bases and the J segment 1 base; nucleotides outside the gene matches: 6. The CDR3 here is CASSVAPGGGTNEKLFF. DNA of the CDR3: TGTGCCAGCAGCGTAGCCCCAGGGGGAGGAACTAATGAAAAACTGTTTTTT.

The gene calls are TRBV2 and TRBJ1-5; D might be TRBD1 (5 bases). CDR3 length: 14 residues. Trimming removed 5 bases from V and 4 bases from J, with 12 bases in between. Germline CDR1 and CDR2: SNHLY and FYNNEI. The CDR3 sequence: CASSPGRANQPQHF. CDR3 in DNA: TGTGCCAGCAGTCCGGGCAGGGCTAATCAGCCCCAGCATTTT.